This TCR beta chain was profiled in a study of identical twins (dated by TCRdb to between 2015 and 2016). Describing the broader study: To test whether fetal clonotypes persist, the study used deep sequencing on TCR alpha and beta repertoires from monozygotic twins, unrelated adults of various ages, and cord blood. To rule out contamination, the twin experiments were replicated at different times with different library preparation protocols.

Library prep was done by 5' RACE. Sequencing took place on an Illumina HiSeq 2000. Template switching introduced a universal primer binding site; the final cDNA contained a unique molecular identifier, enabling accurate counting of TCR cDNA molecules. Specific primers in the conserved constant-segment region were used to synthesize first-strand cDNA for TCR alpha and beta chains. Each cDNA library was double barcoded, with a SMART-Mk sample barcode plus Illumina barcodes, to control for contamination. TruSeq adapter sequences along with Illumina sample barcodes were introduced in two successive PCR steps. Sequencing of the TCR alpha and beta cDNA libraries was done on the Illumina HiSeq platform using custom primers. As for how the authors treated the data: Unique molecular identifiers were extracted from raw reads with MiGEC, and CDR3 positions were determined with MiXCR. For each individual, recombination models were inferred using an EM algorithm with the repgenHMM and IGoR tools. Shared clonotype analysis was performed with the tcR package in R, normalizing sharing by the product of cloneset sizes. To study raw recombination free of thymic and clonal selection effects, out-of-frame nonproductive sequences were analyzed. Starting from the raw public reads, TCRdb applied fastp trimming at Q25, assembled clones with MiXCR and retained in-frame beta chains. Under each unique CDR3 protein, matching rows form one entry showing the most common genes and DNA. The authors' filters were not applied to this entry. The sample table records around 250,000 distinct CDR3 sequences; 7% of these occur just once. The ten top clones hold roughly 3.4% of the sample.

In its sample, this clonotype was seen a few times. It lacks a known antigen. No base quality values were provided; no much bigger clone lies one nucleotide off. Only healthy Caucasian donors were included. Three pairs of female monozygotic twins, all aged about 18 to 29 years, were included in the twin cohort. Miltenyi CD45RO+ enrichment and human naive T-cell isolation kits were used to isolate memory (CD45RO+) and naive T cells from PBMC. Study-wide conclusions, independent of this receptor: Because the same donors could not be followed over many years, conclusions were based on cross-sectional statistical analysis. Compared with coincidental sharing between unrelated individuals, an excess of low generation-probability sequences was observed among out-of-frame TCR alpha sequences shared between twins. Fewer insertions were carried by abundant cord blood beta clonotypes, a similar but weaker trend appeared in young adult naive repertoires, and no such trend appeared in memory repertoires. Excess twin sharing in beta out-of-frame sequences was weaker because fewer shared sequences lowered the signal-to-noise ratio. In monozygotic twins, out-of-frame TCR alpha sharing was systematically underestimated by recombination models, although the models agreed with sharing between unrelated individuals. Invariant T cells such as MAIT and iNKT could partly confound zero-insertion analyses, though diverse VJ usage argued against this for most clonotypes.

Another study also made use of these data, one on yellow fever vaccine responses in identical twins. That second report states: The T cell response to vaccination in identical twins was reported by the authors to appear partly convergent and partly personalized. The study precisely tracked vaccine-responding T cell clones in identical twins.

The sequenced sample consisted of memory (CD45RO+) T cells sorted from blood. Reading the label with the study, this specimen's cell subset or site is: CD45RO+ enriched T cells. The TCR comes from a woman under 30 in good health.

The nucleotides read TGTGCCAGCGAGGCGGGATCGCACTATGGCTACACCTTC. This encodes CASEAGSHYGYTF. In this chain, TRBV28 is recombined with TRBJ1-2, with the D segment identity uncertain. The CDR3 has 13 amino acids, counting the end cysteine and phenylalanine. The entry retains the CDR3 DNA only, 39 bases that are in frame from base 1. Trimming takes 8 bases from V and 3 bases from J, and the germline ends sit 13 bases apart. The germline V gene specifies MDHEN as CDR1 and SYDVKM as CDR2.